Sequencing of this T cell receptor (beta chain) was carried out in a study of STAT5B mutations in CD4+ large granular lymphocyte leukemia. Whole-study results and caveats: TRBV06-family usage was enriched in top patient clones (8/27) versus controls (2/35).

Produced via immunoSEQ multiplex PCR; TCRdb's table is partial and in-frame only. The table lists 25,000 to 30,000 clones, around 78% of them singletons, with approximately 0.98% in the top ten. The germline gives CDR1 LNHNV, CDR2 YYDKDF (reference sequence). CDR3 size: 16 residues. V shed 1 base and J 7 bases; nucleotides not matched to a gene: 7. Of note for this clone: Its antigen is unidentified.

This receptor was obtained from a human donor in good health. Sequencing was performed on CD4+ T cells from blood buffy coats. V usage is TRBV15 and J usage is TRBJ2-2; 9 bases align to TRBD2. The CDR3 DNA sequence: TGTGCCACCAGCAGAGTGGCGGGGGGGCCGATCGGGGAGCTGTTTTTT. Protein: CATSRVAGGPIGELFF.